The 9 T cell receptor beta chains listed next were all sequenced from one sample in a study of human T cells and chemical hapten exposure. Sample time point: pre-sensitization, week 0. Specified treatment: therapeutic diphenylcyclopropenone sensitization with weekly scalp DPC. TCRdb itself ran the RACE reads through MiXCR, one entry per CDR3 protein. The sample lists about 270,000 distinct CDR3 sequences, just under 8% occurring once. Sequenced here: whole blood, sampled in connection with sensitization to the hapten diphenylcyclopropenone (DPC). The origin of the receptors is a man younger than 35 with alopecia areata. Some clones in this sample may be carry-over from other donors' samples.

This clonotype was found a few times. The chain joins TRBV5-6 to TRBJ1-1; D is possibly TRBD1 (5 bases). Trimming shortened V by 3 bases and J by 2 bases, and 17 bases separated the two germline ends. The CDR3 covers 16 residues. Per the germline V gene, CDR1 is SGHDT and CDR2 is YYEEEE. The CDR3 nucleotides read TGTGCCAGCAGCTGGCCCCGAACGGACAAAAACACTGAAGCTTTCTTT. This encodes CASSWPRTDKNTEAFF.

The J gene is TRBJ1-4, the V gene TRBV5-1; no clear D. The CDR3 covers 16 residues. The germline V gene encodes CDR1 SGHRS and CDR2 YFSETQ. The germline V and J ends were trimmed by 4 bases and 0 bases, with 13 bases remaining between them. The CDR3 protein is CASSRGAFSTNEKLFF. In nucleotides, the CDR3 is TGCGCCAGCAGCCGAGGAGCCTTCTCAACTAATGAAAAACTGTTTTTT.

The sample holds many counts of this clonotype. This chain uses TRBV11-2 with TRBJ2-5; D gene uncertain. This CDR3 comprises 14 residues. Germline values: CDR1 SGHAT, CDR2 FQNNGV. Deletions cut 2 bases from V and 4 bases from J, with 11 bases between. CDR3 protein: CASSLRASLETQYF. DNA of the CDR3: TGTGCCAGCAGCTTACGCGCCAGTTTAGAGACCCAGTACTTC. Combining the CDR3 with reference TRBV11-2 and TRBJ2-5 gives the whole variable domain EAGVAQSPRYKIIEKRQSVAFWCNPISGHATLYWYQQILGQGPKLLIQFQNNGVVDDSQLPKDRFSAERLKGVDSTLKIQPAKLEDSAVYLCASSLRASLETQYFGPGTRLLVL.

The chain recombines TRBV12-3 or TRBV12-4 with TRBJ1-1; TRBD1 might be the D (6 bases). Trimming took off 3 bases at V and 5 bases at J, with 13 bases between the two ends. The CDR3 spans 14 residues. The CDR3 region has the DNA TGTGCCAGCAGTTTCTTTGGGGGCAATACTGAAGCTTTCTTT. It translates to CASSFFGGNTEAFF.

This clonotype was seen a few times. The chain joins TRBV2 to TRBJ1-5; D uncertain. V dropped 6 bases and J dropped 9 bases, with 9 bases sitting between them. Germline V gene sequence: CDR1 SNHLY, CDR2 FYNNEI. The CDR3 runs 11 residues. CDR3 protein: CASRATGPQHF. CDR3 nucleotide sequence: TGTGCCAGCAGAGCCACGGGGCCCCAGCATTTT.

This chain uses TRBV12-3 or TRBV12-4 with TRBJ2-5; a possible D gene is TRBD2 (5 bases). The CDR3 totals 13 residues. Trimming took off 3 bases at V and 5 bases at J, with 10 bases between the two ends. CDR3 DNA: TGTGCCAGCAGTTTTGCTAGCTTTGAGACCCAGTACTTC. This sequence encodes CASSFASFETQYF.

The J gene is TRBJ1-2, the V gene TRBV6-1; no reliable D call. The CDR3 consists of 14 residues. Trimming stripped 2 bases from V and 0 bases from J, with 7 bases between. From germline, CDR1 is MNHNS and CDR2 SASEGT. CDR3 nucleotide sequence: TGTGCCAGCAGTGAACTCAGATCTAACTATGGCTACACCTTC. This codes for CASSELRSNYGYTF.

This clonotype was detected only a few times. The chain recombines TRBV20-1 with TRBJ1-1; no definite D call. Between the trimmed V and J ends, which lost 3 bases and 6 bases, there was a span of 8 bases. Germline V gene lookup returns CDR1 DFQATT and CDR2 SNEGSKA (reference sequence). The CDR3 has 11 amino acids. CDR3 DNA: TGCAGTGCTAGCGGATACTCTGAAGCTTTCTTT. Translating it yields CSASGYSEAFF.

There are many counts of this clonotype. The V call is TRBV6-2 or TRBV6-3, the J call TRBJ2-7, with a possible D match to TRBD2 (5 bases). Germline CDR1 is MNHEY and CDR2 is SVGEGT. V was shortened by 2 bases and J by 1 base, with 6 bases between the two germline ends. The CDR3 sequence is 13 residues long. CDR3 DNA: TGTGCCAGCAGTTACACGGGGTCCTACGAGCAGTACGTC. Translation: CASSYTGSYEQYV.